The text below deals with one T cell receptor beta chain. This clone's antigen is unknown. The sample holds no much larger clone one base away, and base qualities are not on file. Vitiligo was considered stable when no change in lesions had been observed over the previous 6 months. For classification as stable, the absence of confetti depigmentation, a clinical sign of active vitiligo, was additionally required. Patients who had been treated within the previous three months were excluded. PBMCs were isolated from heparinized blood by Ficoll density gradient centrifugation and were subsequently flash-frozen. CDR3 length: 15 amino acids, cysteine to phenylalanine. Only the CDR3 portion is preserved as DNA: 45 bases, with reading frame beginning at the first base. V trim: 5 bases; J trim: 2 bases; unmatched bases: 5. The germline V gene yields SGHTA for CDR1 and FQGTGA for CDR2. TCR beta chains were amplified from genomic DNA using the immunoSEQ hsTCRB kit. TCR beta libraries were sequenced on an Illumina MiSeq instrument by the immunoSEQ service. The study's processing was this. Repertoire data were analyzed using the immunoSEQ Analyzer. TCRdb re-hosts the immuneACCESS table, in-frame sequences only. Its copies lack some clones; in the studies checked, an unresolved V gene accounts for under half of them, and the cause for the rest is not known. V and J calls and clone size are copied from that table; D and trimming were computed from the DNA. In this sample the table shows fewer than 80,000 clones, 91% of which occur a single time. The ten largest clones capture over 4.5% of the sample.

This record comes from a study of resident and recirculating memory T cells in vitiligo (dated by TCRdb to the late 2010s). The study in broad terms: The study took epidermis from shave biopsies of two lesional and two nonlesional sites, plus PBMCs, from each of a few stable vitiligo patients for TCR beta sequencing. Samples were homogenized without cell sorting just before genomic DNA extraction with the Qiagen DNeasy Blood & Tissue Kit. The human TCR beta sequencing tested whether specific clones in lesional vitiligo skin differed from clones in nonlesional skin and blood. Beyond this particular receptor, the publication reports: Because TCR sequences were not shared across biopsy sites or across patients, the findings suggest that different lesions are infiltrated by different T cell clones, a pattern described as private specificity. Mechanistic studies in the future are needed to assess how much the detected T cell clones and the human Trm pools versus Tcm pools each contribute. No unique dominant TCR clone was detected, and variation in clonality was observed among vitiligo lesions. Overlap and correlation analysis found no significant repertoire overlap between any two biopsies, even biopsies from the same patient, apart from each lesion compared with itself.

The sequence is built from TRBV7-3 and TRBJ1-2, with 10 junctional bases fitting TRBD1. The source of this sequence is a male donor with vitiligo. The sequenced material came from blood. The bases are TGTGCCAGCAGCCCTGGGACAGGGGTAAACTATGGCTACACCTTC. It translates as CASSPGTGVNYGYTF.